Shown below are 9 T cell receptor beta chains from a single sample sequenced in a study of cytomegalovirus exposure and HLA in healthy donors. The primer mix had 60 Vbeta and 13 Jbeta primers. Sequencing used immunoSEQ multiplex PCR; TCRdb keeps in-frame clones, though not all of them. The sample holds some 77,000 clones; roughly 80% are singletons and the top ten take less than 40%. The sequencing input was PBMCs. These receptors were obtained from a man aged 45-60 years in good health and CMV-seropositive.

The chain has TRBV7-8 and TRBJ2-1; maybe TRBD2 (6 bases). The CDR3 sequence is 16 residues long. In germline, CDR1 is SGHVS, CDR2 FQNEAQ. V was cut by 6 bases and J by 5 bases, with 20 bases left in between. The CDR3 coding sequence is TGTGCCAGCAGGCCGTATAGCGGAGACGGGGACAATGAGCAGTTCTTC. Its translation is CASRPYSGDGDNEQFF. Full variable domain (rest looked up from reference TRBV7-8 and TRBJ2-1): GAGVSQSPRYKVAKRGQDVALRCDPISGHVSLFWYQQALGQGPEFLTYFQNEAQLDKSGLPSDRFFAERPEGSVSTLKIQRTQQEDSAVYLCASRPYSGDGDNEQFFGPGTRLTVL.

The gene calls are TRBV2 and TRBJ1-2; weak D call: TRBD1 (5 bases). CDR3 size: 14 residues. CDR1 and CDR2 from the germline V gene are SNHLY and FYNNEI. Between the trimmed V and J ends, which lost 5 bases and 2 bases, there was a span of 12 bases. The CDR3 protein is CASSQDRSNYGYTF. CDR3 coding DNA: TGTGCCAGCAGTCAAGACAGATCAAACTATGGCTACACCTTC.

The rearrangement uses TRBV7-9 and TRBJ2-7; 7 positions agree with TRBD1. This CDR3 contains 15 residues. Germline V gene data show CDR1 as SEHNR and CDR2 as FQNEAQ (reference sequence). The V gene end was trimmed by 7 bases and the J gene end by 3 bases; junction bases not matched to a gene: 12. The CDR3 nucleotides read TGTGCCAGCACCCGCCAACTGACAGGGAACTACGAGCAGTACTTC. It specifies CASTRQLTGNYEQYF.

The chain combines TRBV10-2 with TRBJ1-5; 7 nucleotides line up with TRBD1. V lost 8 bases, J lost 1 base, and 8 bases stayed unmatched. CDR1 is WSHSY and CDR2 is SAAADI in the germline V gene. The length of the CDR3 is 15 residues. The CDR3 spells CASSTGTESNQPQHF. The CDR3 DNA is TGCGCCAGCTCAACCGGGACAGAGAGCAATCAGCCCCAGCATTTT.

The sample holds a few counts of this clone. V usage is TRBV10-3 and J usage is TRBJ1-1, with no clear D. Germline CDR1 is ENHRY and CDR2 is SYGVKD. Trimming took off 0 bases at V and 6 bases at J, with 14 bases between the two ends. This CDR3 contains 15 residues. The CDR3 reads CAISESVGGRSEAFF. The CDR3 DNA sequence: TGTGCCATCAGTGAGTCGGTAGGAGGGCGCTCTGAAGCTTTCTTT.

This rearrangement joins TRBV7-9 to TRBJ2-5, with D uncertain. The ends were cut back, 5 bases at V and 5 bases at J, with 6 bases in the middle. Germline CDR1 reads SEHNR; CDR2 reads FQNEAQ (reference sequence). CDR3 length: 11 amino acids. The CDR3 DNA reads as TGTGCCAGCAGCCCCTCGGAGACCCAGTACTTC. It encodes CASSPSETQYF.

This clone was detected a few times. J is TRBJ2-7 and V is TRBV7-2, with a tentative D call TRBD1 (5 bases). CDR1 and CDR2 from the germline V gene are SGHTA and FQGNSA. The CDR3 length is 12 residues. With 1 base removed from V and 7 bases from J, the gap between germline ends came to 8 bases. For the CDR3, the DNA is TGTGCCAGCAGCTTAGATGGACAAGAGCAGTACTTC. It is translated as CASSLDGQEQYF.

The chain carries TRBV6-1 and TRBJ1-3; unclear D gene. V was clipped by 4 bases and J by 0 bases, with 10 bases between them. The germline V gene has CDR1 MNHNS and CDR2 SASEGT. CDR3 length: 15 residues. The CDR3 reads CASSATKTSGNTIYF. Here the CDR3 DNA reads TGTGCCAGCAGTGCCACTAAAACCTCTGGAAACACCATATATTTT.

This chain links TRBV7-2 with TRBJ2-7; maybe TRBD2 (6 bases). V was shortened by 4 bases and J by 2 bases, with 12 bases between the two germline ends. This CDR3 is built from 14 residues. The germline V gene encodes CDR1 SGHTA and CDR2 FQGNSA. The CDR3 spells CASSSPSVAYEQYF. In DNA, the CDR3 is TGTGCCAGCAGCTCGCCTAGCGTCGCCTACGAGCAGTACTTC.